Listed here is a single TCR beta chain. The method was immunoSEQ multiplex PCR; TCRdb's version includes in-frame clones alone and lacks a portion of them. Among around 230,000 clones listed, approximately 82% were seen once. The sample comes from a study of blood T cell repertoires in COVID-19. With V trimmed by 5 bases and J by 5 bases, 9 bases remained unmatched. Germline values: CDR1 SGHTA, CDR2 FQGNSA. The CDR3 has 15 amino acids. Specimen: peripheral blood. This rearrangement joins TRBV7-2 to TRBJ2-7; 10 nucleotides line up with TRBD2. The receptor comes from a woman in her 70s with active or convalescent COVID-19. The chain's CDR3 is CASSKRGGSGHEQYF. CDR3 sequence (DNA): TGTGCCAGCAGCAAGCGGGGGGGTAGTGGCCACGAGCAGTACTTC.